The clone carrying this TCR beta chain was detected only a few times. Its antigen is undetermined. The CDR3 runs to 13 residues. V was clipped by 6 bases and J by 3 bases, with 10 bases between them. From germline, CDR1 is SEHNR and CDR2 FQNEAQ (reference sequence). Sequencing used immunoSEQ multiplex PCR; TCRdb keeps in-frame clones, though not all of them. The data contain 150,000 or so clones, 70% to 90% of them singletons. This entry is derived from a study of T cell responses to AZD1222 COVID-19 vaccine. Findings and limits, study-wide: Repertoires were obtained solely post-peak T cell response.

This chain links TRBV7-9 with TRBJ2-3; TRBD1 might be the D (6 bases). The receptor comes from an adult in good health. Sequenced here: peripheral blood, sampled on day 0 of MenACWY control vaccination. CDR3: CASRHRETDTQYF. In DNA form, the CDR3 reads TGTGCCAGCAGACACAGGGAGACAGATACGCAGTATTTT.